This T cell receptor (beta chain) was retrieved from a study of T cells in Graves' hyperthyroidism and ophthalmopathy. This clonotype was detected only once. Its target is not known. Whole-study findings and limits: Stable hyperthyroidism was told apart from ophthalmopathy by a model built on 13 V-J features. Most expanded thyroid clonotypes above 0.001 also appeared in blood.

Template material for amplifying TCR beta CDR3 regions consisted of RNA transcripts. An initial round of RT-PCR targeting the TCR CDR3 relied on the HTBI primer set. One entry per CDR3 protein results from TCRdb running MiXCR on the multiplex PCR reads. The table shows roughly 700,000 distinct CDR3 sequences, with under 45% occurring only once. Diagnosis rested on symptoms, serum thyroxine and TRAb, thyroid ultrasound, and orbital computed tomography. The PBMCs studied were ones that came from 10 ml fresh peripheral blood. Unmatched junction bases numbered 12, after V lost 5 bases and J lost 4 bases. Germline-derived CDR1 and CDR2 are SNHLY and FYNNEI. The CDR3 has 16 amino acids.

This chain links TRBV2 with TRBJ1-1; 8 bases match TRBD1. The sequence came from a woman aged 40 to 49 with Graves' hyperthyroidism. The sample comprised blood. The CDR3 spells CASSQPGGARGTEAFF. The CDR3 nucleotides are TGTGCCAGCAGTCAGCCAGGGGGCGCCCGGGGCACTGAAGCTTTCTTT.